These T cell receptor beta chains were read from a single sample in a study of T cells expressing NK-cell markers. TCRdb re-called the 5' RACE reads, yielding one record per CDR3 amino acid sequence without DNA. The sample data list about 550,000 distinct CDR3 sequences. Sample: blood T cells: a sorted CD56 or NKG2C T cell subset, CD4+ or CD8+ T cells, or bulk PBMC T cells (not recorded which). The receptors stem from a man aged 18 to 30 in good health. The CDR3 runs from the conserved cysteine through the conserved F or W.

TRBJ2-5	TRBV5-1	CASSLAPTGRETQYF
TRBJ2-7	TRBV7-9	CASSPGGRGRSEQYF
TRBJ2-2	TRBV24-1	CATSEVADTGELFF
TRBJ1-1	TRBV15	CATSRENPGHVNTEAFF
TRBJ1-1	TRBV6-4	CASSDGRLNTEAFF
TRBJ2-2	TRBV14	CASSQRQYGGELFF
TRBJ2-3	TRBV10-2	CASEGGISALSTDTQYF
TRBJ2-5	TRBV1	CTSSQEVKTQYF
TRBJ2-3	TRBV28	CASSFPWREGITDTQYF
TRBJ2-3	TRBV9	CASSVETFTDTQYF
TRBJ1-2	TRBV12-3/TRBV12-4	CASSLGRESGYTF
TRBJ1-3	TRBV6-6	CASIDVGNTIYF
TRBJ1-4	TRBV15	CATSRFRTNEKLFF
TRBJ1-1	TRBV29-1	CSVEGRAMSEAFF
TRBJ1-2	TRBV4-3	CASSQDIRVQRYTF
TRBJ1-4	TRBV4-2	CASSGALTNEKLFF
TRBJ2-2	TRBV2	CASSELRGTDTGELFF
TRBJ2-1	TRBV18	CASSRGYEQFF
TRBJ2-3	TRBV6-1	CASSTRSSTDTQYF
TRBJ2-5	TRBV5-6	CASSLSRGPQETQYF
TRBJ2-2	TRBV27	CASSPRRDRGYTGELFF
TRBJ2-1	TRBV30	CAWSVLFAGGPNEQFF
TRBJ2-5	TRBV10-2	CASSENRETQYF
TRBJ2-3	TRBV6-1	CASSATGPPISDTQYF
TRBJ2-2	TRBV5-1	CASSYPGLANTGELFF
TRBJ2-2	TRBV24-1	CATSDPTRGLRELFF
TRBJ1-6	TRBV7-2	CASSLGFVDSPLHF
TRBJ1-1	TRBV5-5	CASSLAVAGEAFF
TRBJ2-5	TRBV29-1	CSTGRRETQYF
TRBJ2-2	TRBV29-1	CSVSGQHYGELFF
TRBJ2-5	TRBV10-3	CATLAGGPQETQYF